One and the same sample provided the 9 T cell receptor beta chains below, sequenced in a study of shared clonotypes between healthy human individuals. The data were produced by immunoSEQ multiplex PCR, yet TCRdb's version contains in-frame clones alone and is incomplete. The repertoire holds about 1 million clones, around 74% seen once, with around 1.5% in the top ten. Sequenced sample: memory CD4+ T cells sorted from blood. Subset specified: CD45RA-negative fraction. All receptors derive from a man between 18 and 29 years old in good health.

The V and J genes are TRBV30 and TRBJ1-2; no clear D gene. The CDR3 consists of 12 residues. Germline CDR1 is GTSNPN and CDR2 is SVGIG (reference sequence). V dropped 3 bases and J dropped 2 bases, with 7 bases sitting between them. CDR3 loop: CAWRRVNYGYTF. DNA for the CDR3: TGTGCCTGGAGGAGGGTAAACTATGGCTACACCTTC.

This clone was counted a single time. V usage is TRBV2 and J usage is TRBJ2-5; D might be TRBD1 or TRBD2, each matching 5 bases. CDR3 size: 13 residues. Trimming removed 4 bases at V and 2 bases at J, with 8 bases between. Looked up from germline, CDR1 is SNHLY and CDR2 is FYNNEI. Written as DNA, the CDR3 is TGTGCCAGCAGTGCGGGACGACAAGAGACCCAGTACTTC. It specifies CASSAGRQETQYF.

The rearrangement links TRBV27 to TRBJ2-7, with a weak D call TRBD1 (6 bases). The germline V and J ends were trimmed by 3 bases and 4 bases, with 16 bases remaining between them. The CDR3 consists of 15 residues. The V gene's germline CDR1 is MNHEY and CDR2 SMNVEV (reference sequence). The CDR3 DNA reads as TGTGCCAGCAGTTTCCGGGACAATGGGGTATACGAGCAGTACTTC. Its protein is CASSFRDNGVYEQYF.

The chain links TRBV5-5 to TRBJ1-4; D is perhaps TRBD1 (5 bases). Germline V lookup: CDR1 SGHKS, CDR2 YYEKEE (reference sequence). V lost 1 base and J 6 bases, leaving 16 bases between the germline ends. CDR3 length: 16 residues. CDR3 bases: TGTGCCAGCAGCTTGCGGGTGGGACGGAGAGATGAAAAACTGTTTTTT. Amino acids: CASSLRVGRRDEKLFF.

The table lists this clone with a count of one. V usage is TRBV2 and J usage is TRBJ1-5; D is ambiguous. The CDR3 runs 16 residues. V was trimmed by 8 bases and J by 0 bases, leaving 17 bases between them. Per germline, CDR1 SNHLY and CDR2 FYNNEI. DNA of the CDR3: TGTGCCAGCCGATTGACACAAGCAAATAGCAATCAGCCCCAGCATTTT. This encodes CASRLTQANSNQPQHF.

In its sample, this clone was seen a few times. The chain employs TRBV9 and TRBJ1-5; possibly TRBD1 for D (5 bases). The CDR3 runs 13 residues. Trimming removed 3 bases at V and 4 bases at J, with 8 bases between. CDR1 is SGDLS and CDR2 is YYNGEE in the germline V gene. This CDR3 is CASSGAGNQPQHF. The CDR3 nucleotides are TGTGCCAGCAGCGGCGCAGGGAATCAGCCCCAGCATTTT.

The chain uses TRBV4-1 and TRBJ1-2; 9 nucleotides align to TRBD1. Trimming at V came to 2 bases and at J to 8 bases, leaving 6 bases not matched to a gene. CDR3 size: 14 residues. From germline, CDR1 is MGHRA and CDR2 YSYEKL. The CDR3 DNA follows: TGCGCCAGCAGCCAACCGGGACAGGGCAACGGCTACACCTTC. Residues: CASSQPGQGNGYTF.

This clone has only one observation. This chain joins TRBV14 and TRBJ1-2; D call uncertain. Deletions cut 8 bases from V and 4 bases from J, with 14 bases between. CDR3 length equals 13 residues. Germline V CDR1 and CDR2: SGHDN, FVKESK. CDR3 bases: TGTGCCAGCTCAGAGGTTAATGTCTATGGCTACACCTTC. Its translation is CASSEVNVYGYTF.

The V and J genes are TRBV7-9 and TRBJ2-3; TRBD1 might be the D (6 bases). The V gene's germline CDR1 is SEHNR and CDR2 FQNEAQ (reference sequence). Deletions cut 3 bases from V and 9 bases from J, with 22 bases between. The CDR3 totals 16 residues. CDR3 sequence reads: CASSLGAAREVSTQYF. As DNA, the CDR3 is TGTGCCAGCAGCTTGGGGGCAGCGAGGGAAGTTTCCACGCAGTATTTT.